Detailed here is one T cell receptor (beta chain). TCRdb keeps only in-frame clones here, not all; method: immunoSEQ multiplex PCR. The sample lists fewer than 130,000 clones; approximately 85% were seen once. The CDR3 is 15 amino acids. Trimming took 3 bases from V and 5 from J, leaving 17 bases between them. Germline CDR1 SGDLS, CDR2 YYNGEE. The sample originates from a study of PD-L1 blockade in urothelial cancer. Study summary: Atezolizumab at 1,200 mg intravenously every 3 weeks was started by patients in 2014.

This clonotype was obtained from a man in his fifties with urothelial cancer. Material: PBMCs, obtained around atezolizumab (anti-PD-L1) treatment. The chain couples TRBV9 to TRBJ2-5, with a weak D call TRBD2 (6 bases). CDR3 sequence: CASSALGRREETQYF. CDR3 DNA: TGTGCCAGCAGCGCCCTTGGACGACGGGAGGAGACCCAGTACTTC. The full variable domain, its missing parts supplied by reference TRBV9 and TRBJ2-5, is DSGVTQTPKHLITATGQRVTLRCSPRSGDLSVYWYQQSLDQGLQFLIQYYNGEERAKGNILERFSAQQFPDLHSELNLSSLELGDSALYFCASSALGRREETQYFGPGTRLLVL.